The entry below describes one TCR beta chain. These data come from a study of T-cell reconstitution after alpha-beta-depleted transplantation in children. Preparation of the TCRbeta library involved a method that used unique molecular identifiers. TCRdb ran MiXCR on the PCR reads and lists one entry per CDR3 protein. The sample lists about 400,000 distinct CDR3 sequences, around 15% occurring once. From germline, CDR1 is SNHLY and CDR2 FYNNEI. The CDR3 loop spans 14 amino acids. Trimming left V 0 bases short and J 7 bases short, with 13 bases between. This material consisted of PBMCs, mostly from graft donor cells, taken 360 days after TCRalphabeta/CD19-depleted stem cell transplant. The V and J genes are TRBV2 and TRBJ2-7, with D possibly matching TRBD2 (5 bases). The TCR was taken from a boy under two years old who had a stem cell transplant for Wiskott-Aldrich syndrome, so the T cells may come from the graft donor. CDR3 residues: CASSEALRVREQYF. CDR3 DNA: TGTGCCAGCAGTGAAGCGCTGAGGGTAAGGGAGCAGTACTTC.